A single sample gave rise to the 27 T cell receptor beta chains below, sequenced in a study of cytomegalovirus exposure and HLA in healthy donors. Amplification used 60 Vbeta primers and 13 Jbeta primers. Libraries were prepared by immunoSEQ multiplex PCR; TCRdb keeps only in-frame clonotypes and omits some of them. The sample consists of around 160,000 clones, 60% to 80% of them appearing once. The source material was PBMCs. The receptors here all came from a woman aged 40-49 years in good health and CMV-seropositive.

Turning to this clone: One junction end does not reproduce the germline sequence, and a read error may be involved. The chain employs TRBV7-9 and TRBJ2-1; maybe TRBD2 (5 bases). Germline-derived CDR1 and CDR2 are SEHNR and FQNEAQ (reference sequence). The CDR3 is 18 amino acids. This CDR3 is CSSSLPPRAINSYNEQFF. DNA of the CDR3: TGTTCCAGCAGCCTACCTCCGAGGGCCATAAACTCCTACAATGAGCAGTTCTTC.

The rearrangement joins TRBV18 to TRBJ2-7; D gene unclear. Germline CDR1 reads KGHSH; CDR2 reads LQKENI. V lost 6 bases and J lost 2, with 8 bases in between. This CDR3 has 12 residues. The CDR3 sequence: CASSPETYEQYF. The CDR3 DNA is TGTGCCAGCTCCCCGGAGACCTACGAGCAGTACTTC.

The V and J genes are TRBV15 and TRBJ2-5; no clear D gene. V lost 0 bases, J lost 0 bases, and 8 bases lay in between. The CDR3 runs 15 residues. Germline V lookup: CDR1 LNHNV, CDR2 YYDKDF (reference sequence). The CDR3 reads CATSRDLEYQETQYF. The CDR3 coding sequence is TGTGCCACCAGCAGAGATCTTGAGTACCAAGAGACCCAGTACTTC.

The J gene is TRBJ2-7, the V gene TRBV21-1; the D call of TRBD2 is as the table states it, not checked on the DNA. TRBV21-1 is a recognized pseudogene. There are 13 residues in the CDR3. As DNA, the CDR3 is TGTGCCAGCAGCGCGGGCCTATACTACGAGCAGTACTTC. This gives the protein CASSAGLYYEQYF.

The chain employs TRBV7-3 and TRBJ2-1; 7 bases match TRBD2. CDR1 is SGHTA, CDR2 FQGTGA, per germline. With 5 bases clipped from V and 6 bases from J, the junction kept 7 bases outside the gene matches. The CDR3 extends over 14 amino acids. The CDR3 DNA is TGTGCCAGCAGCCCAAATGGGGGGGGCAATGAGCAGTTCTTC. This sequence encodes CASSPNGGGNEQFF.

This clone was seen a handful of times. The chain combines TRBV29-1 with TRBJ2-1; TRBD2 matches at 9 bases. This CDR3 contains 15 residues. Trimming at V came to 0 bases and at J to 8 bases, leaving 8 bases not matched to a gene. The germline gives CDR1 SQVTM, CDR2 ANQGSEA. The CDR3 is CSVEDRPSGIYEQFF. For the CDR3, the DNA is TGCAGCGTTGAAGATCGTCCTAGCGGGATATATGAGCAGTTCTTC.

V and J are TRBV18 and TRBJ2-1, with D perhaps TRBD1 (6 bases). Germline V gene lookup returns CDR1 KGHSH and CDR2 LQKENI. The length of the CDR3 is 14 residues. The ends were cut back, 5 bases at V and 3 bases at J, with 11 bases in the middle. Written as DNA, the CDR3 is TGTGCCAGCTCAGTGAACAGGGACTACAATGAGCAGTTCTTC. It translates to CASSVNRDYNEQFF.

The rearrangement joins TRBV5-4 to TRBJ2-5; possible D gene TRBD1, 5 bases. Germline CDR1 SGHNT, CDR2 YYREEE (reference sequence). Trimming stripped 3 bases from V and 3 bases from J, with 9 bases between. The length of the CDR3 is 13 residues. The CDR3 region is CASSWTREETQYF. In DNA form, the CDR3 reads TGTGCCAGCAGCTGGACAAGAGAAGAGACCCAGTACTTC. Looking up the rest from reference TRBV5-4 and TRBJ2-5 gives the full variable domain: ETGVTQSPTHLIKTRGQQVTLRCSSQSGHNTVSWYQQALGQGPQFIFQYYREEENGRGNFPPRFSGLQFPNYSSELNVNALELDDSALYLCASSWTREETQYFGPGTRLLVL.

V gene TRBV18 combines with J gene TRBJ2-1; a weak D match, TRBD2 (8 bases). Germline values: CDR1 KGHSH, CDR2 LQKENI. V lost 6 bases and J lost 3, with 30 bases in between. CDR3 length: 20 residues. The CDR3 nucleotides are TGTGCCAGCTCGATTTCCAGGGGGGCGGGTCAAGCGGGAGTCTACAATGAGCAGTTCTTC. Protein sequence: CASSISRGAGQAGVYNEQFF. Using reference TRBV18 and TRBJ2-1 for the parts outside the CDR3, the full variable domain is NAGVMQNPRHLVRRRGQEARLRCSPMKGHSHVYWYRQLPEEGLKFMVYLQKENIIDESGMPKERFSAEFPKEGPSILRIQQVVRGDSAAYFCASSISRGAGQAGVYNEQFFGPGTRLTVL.

The chain joins TRBV5-1 to TRBJ2-5, with 9 bases matching TRBD1. The germline V gene has CDR1 SGHRS and CDR2 YFSETQ. Germline trimming cut 4 bases from V and 0 bases from J; bases unmatched to any gene: 4. CDR3 size: 15 residues. CDR3 in amino acids: CASSVGQGYQETQYF. The CDR3 DNA follows: TGCGCCAGCAGCGTCGGACAGGGGTACCAAGAGACCCAGTACTTC.

The rearrangement links TRBV7-3 to TRBJ2-7; D ambiguous. Trimming cost V 0 bases and J 4 bases, with 7 bases left between them. Looked up from germline, CDR1 is SGHTA and CDR2 is FQGTGA. The CDR3 is 13 amino acids. The CDR3: CASSLTAGYEQYF. In DNA, the CDR3 is TGTGCCAGCAGCTTAACCGCCGGGTACGAGCAGTACTTC.

The V call is TRBV7-9, the J call TRBJ2-5, with TRBD1 as a possible D gene (5 bases). CDR3 size: 15 residues. Trimming removed 4 bases at V and 5 bases at J, with 17 bases between. Germline CDR1 is SEHNR and CDR2 is FQNEAQ (reference sequence). For the CDR3, the DNA is TGTGCCAGCAGCTCCACATTAAGGGGCGCGGAGACCCAGTACTTC. Residues: CASSSTLRGAETQYF.

In its sample, this clone was seen once. The gene calls are TRBV4-3 and TRBJ1-2, with a tentative D call TRBD1 (5 bases). Germline V gene lookup returns CDR1 LGHNA and CDR2 YSLEER. This CDR3 region has 14 residues. Trimming left V 1 base short and J 4 bases short, with 10 bases between. The DNA of the CDR3 is TGCGCCAGCAGCCAAGGAGCCGGGGGCTATGGCTACACCTTC. Translation gives CASSQGAGGYGYTF.

In DNA, the CDR3 is TGTGCCAGTAGACCCTCGACTAGCGGGGTCTACGAGCAGTACTTC. Amino acid sequence: CASRPSTSGVYEQYF. This chain connects TRBV28 to TRBJ2-7, with 11 positions matching TRBD2. V lost 9 bases, J lost 3 bases, and 10 bases stayed unmatched. Looked up from germline, CDR1 is MDHEN and CDR2 is SYDVKM. The CDR3 length is 15 residues.

Remarks on this clone: At one end the junction does not follow the germline gene, possibly because of a read error. The rearrangement links TRBV7-7 to TRBJ2-5; 9 bases match TRBD1. CDR1 is SSHAT and CDR2 is FNYEAQ in the germline V gene (reference sequence). CDR3 length: 15 amino acids. CDR3 amino acids: CASSLGQGTPETQYF. The CDR3, as DNA: TGTGCTAGCAGCCTGGGACAGGGTACTCCGGAGACCCAGTACTTC.

The chain combines TRBV5-1 with TRBJ2-7; D possibly corresponds to TRBD2 (6 bases). CDR3 length: 14 residues. Deletions cut 7 bases from V and 4 bases from J, with 18 bases between. The germline V gene encodes CDR1 SGHRS and CDR2 YFSETQ. CDR3 amino acids: CASARAAEGYEQYF. As DNA, the CDR3 is TGCGCCAGCGCCAGGGCGGCGGAGGGGTACGAGCAGTACTTC.

The J gene is TRBJ2-5, the V gene TRBV6-1, with D maybe TRBD1 (6 bases). The V end lost 6 bases, the J end lost 2 bases, and 10 bases lay between the germline ends. Germline assignment: CDR1 MNHNS and CDR2 SASEGT. The CDR3 is 13 residues long. CDR3 protein: CASRPQGQETQYF. CDR3 nucleotides: TGTGCCAGCAGGCCTCAGGGGCAAGAGACCCAGTACTTC.

The chain has TRBV7-2 and TRBJ2-5; no clear D. The CDR3 is 12 residues long. CDR1 is SGHTA and CDR2 is FQGNSA in the germline V gene. V lost 6 bases to trimming and J lost 0 bases, with 5 bases between them. CDR3 protein: CASSPYQETQYF. DNA for the CDR3: TGTGCCAGCAGTCCGTACCAAGAGACCCAGTACTTC.

This clone appeared a few times. The chain combines TRBV2 with TRBJ1-5, with unresolved D. The ends were cut back, 6 bases at V and 0 bases at J, with 15 bases in the middle. The CDR3 contains 16 residues. CDR1 and CDR2 (germline): SNHLY, FYNNEI. For the CDR3, the DNA is TGTGCCAGCAGGAGACAAGGCAGTTATAGCAATCAGCCCCAGCATTTT. This codes for CASRRQGSYSNQPQHF.

The gene calls are TRBV6-6 and TRBJ1-5; 11 bases align to TRBD1. With V trimmed by 5 bases and J by 7 bases, 4 bases remained unmatched. Germline V lookup: CDR1 MNHNY, CDR2 SVGAGI (reference sequence). The CDR3 is made up of 14 amino acids. CDR3 region: CASSPGQGEQPQHF. For the CDR3, the DNA is TGTGCCAGCAGTCCGGGACAGGGGGAACAGCCCCAGCATTTT.

This rearrangement joins TRBV9 to TRBJ2-7; possibly TRBD1 for D (6 bases). This CDR3 has 15 amino acids. Germline loops: CDR1 SGDLS, CDR2 YYNGEE. The V gene lost 3 bases and the J gene lost 2 bases, with 15 bases spanning the gap. The CDR3: CASSAGAILPYEQYF. The CDR3 coding sequence is TGTGCCAGCAGCGCAGGGGCTATTTTACCCTACGAGCAGTACTTC.

The chain employs TRBV5-1 and TRBJ1-1, with D possibly matching TRBD1 (6 bases). The CDR3 length is 15 residues. V lost 4 bases, J lost 0 bases, and 13 bases lay in between. Germline lookup yields CDR1 SGHRS and CDR2 YFSETQ. CDR3 coding DNA: TGCGCCAGCAGCAGGTCGACAGGCATGAACACTGAAGCTTTCTTT. The encoded protein is CASSRSTGMNTEAFF.

The J gene is TRBJ1-5, the V gene TRBV10-3, with D tentatively TRBD1 (6 bases). The CDR3 runs 15 residues. Trimming removed 4 bases from V and 0 bases from J, with 10 bases in between. The germline CDR1 and CDR2 sequences are ENHRY and SYGVKD. CDR3 DNA sequence: TGTGCCATCAGTGTATCAGGGGATAGCAATCAGCCCCAGCATTTT. Protein product: CAISVSGDSNQPQHF.

The chain joins TRBV29-1 to TRBJ1-5; 8 bases are a match to TRBD1. Germline loops: CDR1 SQVTM, CDR2 ANQGSEA. The CDR3 has 15 amino acids. After removal of 3 bases from V and 3 bases from J, the junction contained 7 bases not matched to a gene. The CDR3 sequence: CSVEVGQGNNQPQHF. CDR3 DNA: TGCAGCGTTGAGGTAGGACAGGGTAACAATCAGCCCCAGCATTTT.

This clone was seen a handful of times. The chain joins TRBV7-2 to TRBJ2-4, with TRBD1 as a possible D gene (6 bases). The germline CDR1 and CDR2 sequences are SGHTA and FQGNSA. The CDR3 is made up of 14 amino acids. Trimming removed 1 base at V and 7 bases at J, with 11 bases between. CDR3 sequence (DNA): TGTGCCAGCAGCTTAGTAGGGGGAGACAACATTCAGTACTTC. Protein product: CASSLVGGDNIQYF.

Only a few counts were recorded for this clone. The V call is TRBV9, the J call TRBJ1-2; a possible D gene is TRBD1 (6 bases). From germline, CDR1 is SGDLS and CDR2 YYNGEE. Trimming removed 4 bases from V and 3 bases from J, with 19 bases in between. The CDR3 length is 16 residues. The CDR3, as DNA: TGTGCCAGCAGCCCGGGACATCGACTCAACTACTATGGCTACACCTTC. Translated: CASSPGHRLNYYGYTF.

J is TRBJ2-7 and V is TRBV5-5; weak D call: TRBD2 (6 bases). CDR1 and CDR2 from the germline V gene are SGHKS and YYEKEE (reference sequence). The V and J ends lost 3 bases and 0 bases respectively, with 10 bases between them. This CDR3 spans 14 amino acids. The DNA of the CDR3 is TGTGCCAGCAGCTCAGTAGCGGACTCCTACGAGCAGTACTTC. It codes for CASSSVADSYEQYF.